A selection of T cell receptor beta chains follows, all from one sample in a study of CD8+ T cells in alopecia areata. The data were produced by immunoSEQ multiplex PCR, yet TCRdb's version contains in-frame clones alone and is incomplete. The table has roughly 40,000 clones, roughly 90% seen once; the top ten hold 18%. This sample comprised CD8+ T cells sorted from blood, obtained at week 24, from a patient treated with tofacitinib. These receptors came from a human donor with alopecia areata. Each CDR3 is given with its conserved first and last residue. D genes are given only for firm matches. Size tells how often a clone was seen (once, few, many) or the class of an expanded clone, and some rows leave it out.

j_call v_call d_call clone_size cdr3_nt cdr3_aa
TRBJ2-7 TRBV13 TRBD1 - TGTGCCAGCAGCTTGGGAACAGGGGTCTGGAACGAGCAGTACTTC CASSLGTGVWNEQYF
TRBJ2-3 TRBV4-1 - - TGCGCCAGCAGCCTTGGACCAGATACGCAGTATTTT CASSLGPDTQYF
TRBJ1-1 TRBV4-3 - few TGCGCCAGCAGCCAAGATTTCGGGGGTGAACAGCTCGAAGCTTTCTTT CASSQDFGGEQLEAFF
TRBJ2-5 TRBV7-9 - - TGTGCCAGCAGCCCGCCGGACAGCCAAGAGACCCAGTACTTC CASSPPDSQETQYF
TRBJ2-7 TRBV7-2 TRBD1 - TGTGCCAGCAGCTTCTACAGGGACAGGGGCTACGAGCAGTACTTC CASSFYRDRGYEQYF
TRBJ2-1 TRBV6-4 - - TGTGCCAGCAGTGACTCACAGGGTTCCTACAATGAGCAGTTCTTC CASSDSQGSYNEQFF
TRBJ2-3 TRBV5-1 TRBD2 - TGCGCCAGCAGCTCCAACTTCCTGACTAGCGGCCAGGGGGCAGATACGCAGTATTTT CASSSNFLTSGQGADTQYF
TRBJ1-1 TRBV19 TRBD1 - TGTGCCAGTAGTATCGGACAGGGTTCTGAAGCTTTCTTT CASSIGQGSEAFF
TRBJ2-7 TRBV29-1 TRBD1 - TGCAGCGTTGAGCCCCCCGGGACAGGCAGCTACGAGCAGTACTTC CSVEPPGTGSYEQYF
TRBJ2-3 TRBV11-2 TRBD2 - TGTGCCAGCAGCCTGGCGGGGGGGCTGGTAGATACGCAGTATTTT CASSLAGGLVDTQYF
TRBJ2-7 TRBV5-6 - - TGTGCCAGCAGCTTAGGAGGGAAGGCCTACGAGCAGTACTTC CASSLGGKAYEQYF
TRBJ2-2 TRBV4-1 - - TGCGCCAGCAGCCAAGTAGTGGAGGTCGGGGAGCTGTTTTTT CASSQVVEVGELFF
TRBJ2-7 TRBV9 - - TGTGCCAGCAGCCCCGGGACATCCTCCTACGAGCAGTACTTC CASSPGTSSYEQYF